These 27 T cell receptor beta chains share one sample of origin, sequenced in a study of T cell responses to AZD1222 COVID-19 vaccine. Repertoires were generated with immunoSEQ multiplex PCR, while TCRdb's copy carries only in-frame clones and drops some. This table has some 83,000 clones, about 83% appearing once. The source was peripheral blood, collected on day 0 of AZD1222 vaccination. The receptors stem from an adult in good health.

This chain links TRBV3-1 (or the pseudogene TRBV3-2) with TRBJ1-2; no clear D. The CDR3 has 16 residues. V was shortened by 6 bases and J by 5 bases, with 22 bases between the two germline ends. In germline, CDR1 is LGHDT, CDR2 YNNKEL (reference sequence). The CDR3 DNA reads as TGTGCCAGCAGTCCCGAAGTAGCCCGGACCCAGTATGGCTACACCTTC. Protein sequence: CASSPEVARTQYGYTF.

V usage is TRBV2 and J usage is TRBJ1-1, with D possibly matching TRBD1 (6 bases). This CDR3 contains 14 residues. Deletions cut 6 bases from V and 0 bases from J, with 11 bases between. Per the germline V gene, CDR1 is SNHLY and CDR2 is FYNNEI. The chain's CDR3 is CASSPGHVNTEAFF. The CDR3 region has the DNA TGTGCCAGCAGCCCGGGACACGTGAACACTGAAGCTTTCTTT.

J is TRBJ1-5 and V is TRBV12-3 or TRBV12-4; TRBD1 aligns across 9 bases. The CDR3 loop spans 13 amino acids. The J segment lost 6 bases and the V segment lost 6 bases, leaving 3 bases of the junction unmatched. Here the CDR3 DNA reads TGTGCCAGCAGCCGGACAGGGGTTCAGCCCCAGCATTTT. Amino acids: CASSRTGVQPQHF.

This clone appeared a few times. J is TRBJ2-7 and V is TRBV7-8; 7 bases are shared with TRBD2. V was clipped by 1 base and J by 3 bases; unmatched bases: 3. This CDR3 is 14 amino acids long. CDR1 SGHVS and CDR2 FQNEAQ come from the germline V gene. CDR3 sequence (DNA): TGTGCCAGCAGCTTAGGACTAGCAATCTACGAGCAGTACTTC. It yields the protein CASSLGLAIYEQYF. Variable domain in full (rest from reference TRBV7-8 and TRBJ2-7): GAGVSQSPRYKVAKRGQDVALRCDPISGHVSLFWYQQALGQGPEFLTYFQNEAQLDKSGLPSDRFFAERPEGSVSTLKIQRTQQEDSAVYLCASSLGLAIYEQYFGPGTRLTVT.

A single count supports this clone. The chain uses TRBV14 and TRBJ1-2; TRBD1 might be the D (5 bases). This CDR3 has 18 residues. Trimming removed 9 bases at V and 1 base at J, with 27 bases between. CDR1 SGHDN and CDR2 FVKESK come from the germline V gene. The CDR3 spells CASPREGRADVFNYGYTF. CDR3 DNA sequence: TGTGCCAGTCCCCGCGAGGGCAGGGCCGATGTTTTTAACTATGGCTACACCTTC.

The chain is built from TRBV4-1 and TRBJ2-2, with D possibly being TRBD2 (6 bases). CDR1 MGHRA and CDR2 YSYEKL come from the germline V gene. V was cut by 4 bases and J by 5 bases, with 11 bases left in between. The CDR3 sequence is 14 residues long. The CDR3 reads CASSRGEGTGELFF. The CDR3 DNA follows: TGCGCCAGCAGCCGGGGGGAAGGGACCGGGGAGCTGTTTTTT.

The CDR3 loop reads CASSPSASKETQYF. In DNA, the CDR3 is TGTGCCAGCTCACCATCTGCTAGCAAAGAGACCCAGTACTTC. The chain is built from TRBV18 and TRBJ2-5; maybe TRBD2 (5 bases). Trimming stripped 2 bases from V and 3 bases from J, with 10 bases between. Germline-derived CDR1 and CDR2 are KGHSH and LQKENI. The CDR3 runs to 14 residues. The full variable domain, in which reference TRBV18 and TRBJ2-5 provide the parts outside the CDR3, is NAGVMQNPRHLVRRRGQEARLRCSPMKGHSHVYWYRQLPEEGLKFMVYLQKENIIDESGMPKERFSAEFPKEGPSILRIQQVVRGDSAAYFCASSPSASKETQYFGPGTRLLVL.

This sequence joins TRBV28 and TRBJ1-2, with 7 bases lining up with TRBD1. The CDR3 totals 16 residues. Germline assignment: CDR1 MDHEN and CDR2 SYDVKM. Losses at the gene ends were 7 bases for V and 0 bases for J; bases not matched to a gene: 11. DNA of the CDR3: TGTGCCAGCAATGGACAGGTCCGCGGAGCTAACTATGGCTACACCTTC. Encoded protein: CASNGQVRGANYGYTF.

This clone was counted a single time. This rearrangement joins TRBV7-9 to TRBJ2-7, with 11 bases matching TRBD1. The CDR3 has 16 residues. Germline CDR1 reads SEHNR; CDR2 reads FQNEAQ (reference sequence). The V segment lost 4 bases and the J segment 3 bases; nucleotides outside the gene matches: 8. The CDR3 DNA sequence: TGTGCCAGCAGCTCCCGCCCCGGGACAGGGGGCTACGAGCAGTACTTC. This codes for CASSSRPGTGGYEQYF.

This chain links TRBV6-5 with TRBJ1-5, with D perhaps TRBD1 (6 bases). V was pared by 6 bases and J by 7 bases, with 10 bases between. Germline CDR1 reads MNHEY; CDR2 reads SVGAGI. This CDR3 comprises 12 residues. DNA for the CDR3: TGTGCCAGCAGGACAGGTGGACAGCCCCAGCATTTT. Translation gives CASRTGGQPQHF.

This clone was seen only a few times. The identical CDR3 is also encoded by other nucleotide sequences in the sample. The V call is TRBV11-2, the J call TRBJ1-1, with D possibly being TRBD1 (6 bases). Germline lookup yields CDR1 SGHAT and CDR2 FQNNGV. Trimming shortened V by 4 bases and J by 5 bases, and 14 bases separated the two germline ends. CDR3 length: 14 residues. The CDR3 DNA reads TGTGCCAGCAGCTCAATCAGGGGCGGGACTGAAGCTTTCTTT. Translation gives CASSSIRGGTEAFF.

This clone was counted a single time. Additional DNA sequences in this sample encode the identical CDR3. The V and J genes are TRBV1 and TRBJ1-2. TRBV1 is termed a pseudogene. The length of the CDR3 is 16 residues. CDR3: CTSSVTMEGPNYGYTF. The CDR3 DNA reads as TGCACCAGCAGCGTAACAATGGAGGGGCCGAACTATGGCTACACTTTC.

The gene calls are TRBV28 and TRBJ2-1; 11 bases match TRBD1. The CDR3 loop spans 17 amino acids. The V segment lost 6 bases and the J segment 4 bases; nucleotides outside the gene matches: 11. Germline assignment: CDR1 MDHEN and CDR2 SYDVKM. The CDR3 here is CASSPISGQGAYNEQFF. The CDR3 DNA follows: TGTGCCAGCAGCCCAATCTCCGGACAGGGGGCGTACAATGAGCAGTTCTTC.

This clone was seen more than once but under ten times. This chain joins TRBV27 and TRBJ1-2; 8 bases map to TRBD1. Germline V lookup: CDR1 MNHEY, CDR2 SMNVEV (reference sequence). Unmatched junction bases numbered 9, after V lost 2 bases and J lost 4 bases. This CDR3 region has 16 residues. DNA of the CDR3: TGTGCCAGCAGTTTAATGTCATGGACAGGGCGCTATGGCTACACCTTC. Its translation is CASSLMSWTGRYGYTF.

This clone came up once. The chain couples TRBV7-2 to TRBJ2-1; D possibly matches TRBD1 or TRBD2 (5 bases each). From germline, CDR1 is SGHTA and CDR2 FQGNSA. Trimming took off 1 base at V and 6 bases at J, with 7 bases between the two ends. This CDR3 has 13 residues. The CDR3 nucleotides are TGTGCCAGCAGCTTAGGGGGGATCAATGAGCAGTTCTTC. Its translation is CASSLGGINEQFF.

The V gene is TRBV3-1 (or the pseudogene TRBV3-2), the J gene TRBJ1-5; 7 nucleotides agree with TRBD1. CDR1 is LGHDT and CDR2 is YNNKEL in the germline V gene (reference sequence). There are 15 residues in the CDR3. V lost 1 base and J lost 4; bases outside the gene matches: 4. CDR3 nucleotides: TGTGCCAGCAGCCAAGGAGGACAGGCAAATCAGCCCCAGCATTTT. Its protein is CASSQGGQANQPQHF.

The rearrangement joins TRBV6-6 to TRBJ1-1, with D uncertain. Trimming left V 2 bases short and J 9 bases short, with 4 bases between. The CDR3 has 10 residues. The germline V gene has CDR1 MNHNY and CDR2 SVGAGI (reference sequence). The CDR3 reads CASSYPKAFF. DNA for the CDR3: TGTGCCAGCAGTTACCCGAAAGCTTTCTTT.

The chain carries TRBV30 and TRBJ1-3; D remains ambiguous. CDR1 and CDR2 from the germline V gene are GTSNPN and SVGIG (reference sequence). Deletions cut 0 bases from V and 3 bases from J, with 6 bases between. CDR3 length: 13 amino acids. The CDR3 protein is CAWSVLLGNTIYF. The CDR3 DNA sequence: TGTGCCTGGAGTGTACTTCTTGGAAACACCATATATTTT.

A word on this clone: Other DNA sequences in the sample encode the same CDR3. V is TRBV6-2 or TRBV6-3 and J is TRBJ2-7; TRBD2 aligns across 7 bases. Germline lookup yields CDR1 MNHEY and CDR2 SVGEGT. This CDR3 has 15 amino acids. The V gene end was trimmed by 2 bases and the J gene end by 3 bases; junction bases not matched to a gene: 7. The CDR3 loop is CASSYGTSDYYEQYF. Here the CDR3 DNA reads TGTGCCAGCAGTTACGGTACTAGCGACTACTACGAGCAGTACTTC.

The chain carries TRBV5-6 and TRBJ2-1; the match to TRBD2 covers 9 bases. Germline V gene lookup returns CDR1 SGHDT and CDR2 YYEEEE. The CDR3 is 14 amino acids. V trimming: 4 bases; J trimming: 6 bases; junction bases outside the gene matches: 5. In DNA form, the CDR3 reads TGTGCCAGCAGCGGGACTAGCCCCCTCAATGAGCAGTTCTTC. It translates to CASSGTSPLNEQFF.

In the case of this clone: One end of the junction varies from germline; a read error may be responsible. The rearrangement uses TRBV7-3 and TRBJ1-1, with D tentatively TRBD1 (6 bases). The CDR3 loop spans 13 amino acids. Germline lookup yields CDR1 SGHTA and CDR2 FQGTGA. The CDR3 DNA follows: TGTGCCAGCAACTTAGGGGGGGACGCAGTAGCTTTCTTT. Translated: CASNLGGDAVAFF.

The CDR3 reads CASSSRGGPYGYTF. CDR3 nucleotides: TGCGCCAGCAGTTCTCGAGGGGGGCCATATGGCTACACCTTC. The rearrangement uses TRBV10-1 and TRBJ1-2; possibly TRBD1 for D (6 bases). Between the trimmed V and J ends, which lost 5 bases and 5 bases, there was a span of 15 bases. This CDR3 region has 14 residues. Germline loops: CDR1 WNHNN, CDR2 SYGVQD (reference sequence).

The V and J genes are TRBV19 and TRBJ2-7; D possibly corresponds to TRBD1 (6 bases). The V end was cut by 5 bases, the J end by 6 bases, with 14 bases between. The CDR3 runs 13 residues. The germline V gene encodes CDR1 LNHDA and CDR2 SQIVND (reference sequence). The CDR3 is CASSPPNRVEQYF. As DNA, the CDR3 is TGTGCCAGTAGTCCCCCCAACAGGGTCGAGCAGTACTTC. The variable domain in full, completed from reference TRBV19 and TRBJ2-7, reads DGGITQSPKYLFRKEGQNVTLSCEQNLNHDAMYWYRQDPGQGLRLIYYSQIVNDFQKGDIAEGYSVSREKKESFPLTVTSAQKNPTAFYLCASSPPNRVEQYFGPGTRLTVT.

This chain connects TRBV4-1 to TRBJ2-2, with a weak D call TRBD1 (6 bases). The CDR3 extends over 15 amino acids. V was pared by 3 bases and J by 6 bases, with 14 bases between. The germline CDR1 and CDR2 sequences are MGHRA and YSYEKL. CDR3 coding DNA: TGCGCCAGCAGCCAGAGAGTTCAGGGGCCCGGGGAGCTGTTTTTT. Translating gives CASSQRVQGPGELFF.

CDR3 sequence: CASSIQGVENSPLHF. For the CDR3, the DNA is TGTGCCAGTAGTATACAGGGAGTAGAGAATTCACCCCTCCACTTT. This rearrangement joins TRBV19 to TRBJ1-6; D perhaps matches TRBD1 (5 bases). V was cut by 2 bases and J by 7 bases, with 12 bases left in between. The CDR3 sequence is 15 residues long. CDR1 is LNHDA and CDR2 is SQIVND in the germline V gene (reference sequence).

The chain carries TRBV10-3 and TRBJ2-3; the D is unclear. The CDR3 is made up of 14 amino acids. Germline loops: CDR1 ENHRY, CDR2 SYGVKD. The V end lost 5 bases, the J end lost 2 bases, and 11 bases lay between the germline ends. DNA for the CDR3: TGTGCCATCAGTCTTTCCGGATACACAGATACGCAGTATTTT. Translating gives CAISLSGYTDTQYF.

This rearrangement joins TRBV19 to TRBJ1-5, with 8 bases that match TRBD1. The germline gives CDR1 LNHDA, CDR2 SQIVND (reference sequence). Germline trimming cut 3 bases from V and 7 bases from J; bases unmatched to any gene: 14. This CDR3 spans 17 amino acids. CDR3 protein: CASSMPPGTGEGQPQHF. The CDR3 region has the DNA TGTGCCAGTAGTATGCCCCCAGGGACAGGTGAGGGACAGCCCCAGCATTTT.